This entry is about one TCR beta chain. Antigen unknown. Donors contributed one heparinised blood draw apiece, averaging about 110 mL. The data were taken from a study of beta chain features in type 1 diabetes. The study's findings and limits: People with Type 1 diabetes carried modestly yet significantly shorter TCRB CDR3s in all four CD4+ subsets.

Trimming took 5 bases from V and 4 from J; bases not matched to a gene: 7. Germline V CDR1 and CDR2: SGHTA, FQGTGA. This CDR3 comprises 14 residues. Expressed TCRB transcripts were sequenced because the isolated RNA had all been reverse transcribed beforehand. Approximately 3.6 million reads per sample on average were obtained from naive, central memory and regulatory T cell samples. Produced via immunoSEQ multiplex PCR; TCRdb's table is partial and in-frame only. The sample shows about 370,000 clones, roughly 16% of them seen only once. Input material: naive CD4+ T cells from blood. The receptor comes from a young woman in good health. The J gene is TRBJ2-7, the V gene TRBV7-3; 8 bases are a match to TRBD2. The CDR3 loop is CASSPSGGPYEQYF. CDR3 nucleotides: TGTGCCAGCAGCCCCAGCGGGGGCCCTTACGAGCAGTACTTC.